This TCR beta chain came from a study of CD8+CD57+ T cells in acquired aplastic anemia. On the study more broadly: Mean DNA quantity obtained from sorted CD4+ and CD8+ cells was about 3.2 ug.

CDR3 and TCR beta VDJ profiling relied on genomic DNA as the template. TCRdb reprocessed the reads via MiXCR and lists one record per CDR3 protein. This sample carries some 210,000 distinct CDR3 sequences, around 60% of them seen once, and the ten largest clones take 25% to 30%. Germline loops: CDR1 SGHTA, CDR2 FQGTGA. Trimming pared 5 bases from V and 2 bases from J, leaving 14 bases between. CDR3 length: 15 residues. Sequenced input: sorted CD4+, CD8+, or CD8+CD57+ T cells (not recorded which) from PBMCs. This receptor was identified in a human donor in good health. This chain links TRBV7-3 with TRBJ2-3; a possible D gene is TRBD2 (6 bases). CDR3 in amino acids: CASSPGLTPTDTQYF. The CDR3 DNA follows: TGTGCCAGCAGCCCGGGACTCACCCCCACAGATACGCAGTATTTT.